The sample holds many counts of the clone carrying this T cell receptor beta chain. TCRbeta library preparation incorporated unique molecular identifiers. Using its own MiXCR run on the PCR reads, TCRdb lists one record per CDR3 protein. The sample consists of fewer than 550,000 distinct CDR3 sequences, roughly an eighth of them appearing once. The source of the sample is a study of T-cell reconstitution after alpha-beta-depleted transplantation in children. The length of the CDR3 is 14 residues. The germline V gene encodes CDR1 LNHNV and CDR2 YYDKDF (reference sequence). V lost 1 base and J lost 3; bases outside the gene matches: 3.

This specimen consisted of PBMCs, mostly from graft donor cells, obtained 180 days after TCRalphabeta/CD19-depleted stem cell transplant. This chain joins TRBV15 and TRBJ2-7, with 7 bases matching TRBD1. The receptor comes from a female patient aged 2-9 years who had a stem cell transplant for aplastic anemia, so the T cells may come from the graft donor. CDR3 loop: CATSRAGTDYEQYV. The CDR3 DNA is TGTGCCACCAGCAGAGCCGGGACAGACTACGAGCAGTACGTC.